This T cell receptor beta chain was captured in a study of blood T cell repertoires in COVID-19. The wider study: T cells, B-cell-depleted T cells, or PBMCs supplied cDNA or gDNA.

Sequencing was performed with immunoSEQ multiplex PCR; in TCRdb, only in-frame clones are kept and a portion is missing. The table has about 270,000 clones, 80% to 90% seen once. Participants came from about two dozen US areas, aged about 18 to 95 years. Cohort placement rested on clinical history that participants reported themselves. In its sample, this clone was seen once. The receptor's source is a woman aged 18-29 years who had recovered from COVID-19. Sequenced sample: PBMCs or T cells enriched from blood (not recorded which).

CDR3 amino acids: CASSQGAGNQPQHF. As DNA, the CDR3 is TGTGCCAGCAGCCAAGGGGCAGGAAATCAGCCCCAGCATTTT. This sequence joins TRBV3-1 (or the pseudogene TRBV3-2) and TRBJ1-5; no reliable D call. This CDR3 comprises 14 residues. Germline loops: CDR1 LGHDT, CDR2 YNNKEL (reference sequence). V lost 1 base and J 4 bases, leaving 8 bases between the germline ends.